This T cell receptor (beta chain) was retrieved from a study of PD-L1 blockade in urothelial cancer. On the study more broadly: Individuals in the cohort had been given 0 to 3 earlier chemotherapy regimens. Researchers looked at the blood 3 weeks (second dose) and 6 weeks after treatment began.

The ends lost 3 bases at V and 5 bases at J; junction bases unmatched: 8. Germline V CDR1 and CDR2: SGHNT, YYREEE (reference sequence). CDR3 size: 15 residues. In each PCR, synthetic TCR analog templates were spiked in. Data came from immunoSEQ multiplex PCR; TCRdb stores just in-frame clones and leaves some out. The table records tens of thousands of clones, around 88% of them present only once. The sequences come from PBMCs, collected around atezolizumab (anti-PD-L1) treatment. J is TRBJ1-2 and V is TRBV5-4; 9 bases agree with TRBD1. This TCR was sampled from a man aged 60 to 69 with urothelial cancer. CDR3 amino acids: CASSSSDRGRYGYTF. The CDR3 coding sequence is TGTGCCAGCAGCTCCTCGGACAGGGGCAGGTATGGCTACACCTTC.